This T cell receptor (beta chain) appears in the sequencing data of a study of cytomegalovirus exposure and HLA in healthy donors. Study-wide results and limits: Using the classifier, cytomegalovirus status was reportedly diagnosed with high specificity and sensitivity.

Trimming removed 5 bases from V and 0 bases from J, with 5 bases in between. From germline, CDR1 is SNHLY and CDR2 FYNNEI. The CDR3 consists of 12 residues. The PCR ran on 60 Vbeta and 13 Jbeta primers. Some clones are missing from TCRdb's copy, which holds only in-frame ones; the method was immunoSEQ multiplex PCR. The sample has approximately 140,000 clones, over 60% seen once; the top ten hold roughly 1.9%. Worth noting for this clone: The antigen remains undetermined. This sample also contains other DNA sequences that code for the same CDR3.

This receptor was taken from a man aged 40-49 years in good health and CMV-seronegative. Sequenced: PBMCs. The V gene is TRBV2, the J gene TRBJ2-7; D gene uncertain. CDR3 loop: CASSSSSYEQYF. The CDR3 DNA is TGTGCCAGCAGTTCGAGCTCCTACGAGCAGTACTTC.